This is a list of T cell receptor beta chains from one sample in a study of T cells in narcolepsy. Produced via immunoSEQ multiplex PCR; TCRdb's table is partial and in-frame only. The profile shows tens of thousands of clones, 92% of them singletons. The specimen was CD45RA- memory CD4+ T cells from PBMCs. These receptors all come from a human donor with narcolepsy. The CDR3 runs from the conserved cysteine through the conserved F or W. A D gene is named only where the DNA matches it firmly. Where a row states a size, it is once, few, many or the class of an expanded clone; other rows omit it.

j_gene: TRBJ1-2; abundance: NA; v_gene: TRBV5-1; d_gene: NA; CDR3nt: TGCGCCAGCAGCTTGATTGAAAACTCTAACTATGGCTACACCTTC; CDR3aa: CASSLIENSNYGYTF
j_gene: TRBJ2-7; abundance: NA; v_gene: TRBV30; d_gene: NA; CDR3nt: TGTGCCTGGAGTGTGGGTATTGGCGGGAACAGGCGCTACGAGCAGTACTTC; CDR3aa: CAWSVGIGGNRRYEQYF
j_gene: TRBJ2-7; abundance: NA; v_gene: TRBV5-1; d_gene: NA; CDR3nt: TGCGCCAGCAGCTTGGGTGTAGGGGTCTACGAGCAGTACTTC; CDR3aa: CASSLGVGVYEQYF
j_gene: TRBJ1-5; abundance: NA; v_gene: TRBV15; d_gene: NA; CDR3nt: TGTGCCACCAGCAGAGACAGGTTGACGCGTCAGCCCCAGCATTTT; CDR3aa: CATSRDRLTRQPQHF
j_gene: TRBJ2-7; abundance: once; v_gene: TRBV7-2; d_gene: TRBD1; CDR3nt: TGTGCCAGCAGTTCCGGGACAGGGAGGTCTCGGCAGTACTTC; CDR3aa: CASSSGTGRSRQYF
j_gene: TRBJ2-7; abundance: NA; v_gene: TRBV30; d_gene: NA; CDR3nt: TGTGCCTGGAGTGGGGGGGCCTACGAGCAGTACTTC; CDR3aa: CAWSGGAYEQYF
j_gene: TRBJ1-2; abundance: NA; v_gene: TRBV28; d_gene: NA; CDR3nt: TGTGCCAGCAGTTTACTGACAGAAAACTATGGCTACACCTTC; CDR3aa: CASSLLTENYGYTF
j_gene: TRBJ2-7; abundance: NA; v_gene: TRBV5-1; d_gene: NA; CDR3nt: TGCGCCAGCAGCTTGGGCAGGGCGGACGAGCAGTACTTC; CDR3aa: CASSLGRADEQYF
j_gene: TRBJ1-4; abundance: NA; v_gene: TRBV21-1; d_gene: NA; CDR3nt: TGTGCCAGCAGCACGTGCTTAGGCTACAAGGTGCATAATGAAAAACTGTTTTTT; CDR3aa: CASSTCLGYKVHNEKLFF
j_gene: TRBJ1-2; abundance: once; v_gene: TRBV6-1; d_gene: NA; CDR3nt: TGTGCCAGCAGTGAAGTCGGGTATGGCTACACCTTC; CDR3aa: CASSEVGYGYTF
j_gene: TRBJ2-7; abundance: NA; v_gene: TRBV6-6; d_gene: NA; CDR3nt: TGTGCCAGCAGTTACTCTCCTGGACCCTACGAGCAGTACTTC; CDR3aa: CASSYSPGPYEQYF
j_gene: TRBJ1-1; abundance: NA; v_gene: TRBV2; d_gene: TRBD1; CDR3nt: TGTGCCAGCAGTATCGACAGGGTCAGTGAAGCTTTCTTT; CDR3aa: CASSIDRVSEAFF
j_gene: TRBJ2-7; abundance: NA; v_gene: TRBV7-2; d_gene: NA; CDR3nt: TGTGCCAGCAGCGCGTTAATACGAGGCTACGAGCAGTACTTC; CDR3aa: CASSALIRGYEQYF
j_gene: TRBJ2-2; abundance: NA; v_gene: TRBV4-2; d_gene: NA; CDR3nt: TGTGCCAGCAGCCCGGGACCGACGAACACCGGGGAGCTGTTTTTT; CDR3aa: CASSPGPTNTGELFF
j_gene: TRBJ1-2; abundance: NA; v_gene: TRBV7-2; d_gene: NA; CDR3nt: TGTGCCAGCAGCTTAGCAGGGGGGGGGAGCCGGCAGGGCTACACCTTC; CDR3aa: CASSLAGGGSRQGYTF
j_gene: TRBJ2-5; abundance: NA; v_gene: TRBV2; d_gene: NA; CDR3nt: TGTGCCAGCGGCTACAGACAAGAGACCCAGTACTTC; CDR3aa: CASGYRQETQYF
j_gene: TRBJ1-5; abundance: NA; v_gene: TRBV6-1; d_gene: NA; CDR3nt: TGTGCCAGCAGTGAATTAGGGGTGGAACAGCCCCAGCATTTT; CDR3aa: CASSELGVEQPQHF